Listed below are T cell receptor beta chains from one sample, sequenced in a study of cytomegalovirus exposure and HLA in healthy donors. Sequencing used immunoSEQ multiplex PCR; TCRdb keeps in-frame clones, though not all of them. This table has around 120,000 clones, under 85% appearing once. The sequenced sample consisted of PBMCs. Receptors originate from a woman aged 45-59 years in good health and CMV-seropositive. CDR3s include the opening cysteine and the closing phenylalanine or tryptophan. A D gene is named only where the DNA matches it firmly. The size field is filled for only some rows; it gives once, few, many or a size class.

size	V	J	D	length	DNA	CDR3
.	TRBV5-1	TRBJ2-1	.	14	TGCGCCAGCAGCTTCGGCAGTGGGGGGAATGAGCAGTTCTTC	CASSFGSGGNEQFF
.	TRBV7-8	TRBJ1-3	.	14	TGTGCCAGCAGCTCTTTCGGCGGGGGAAACACCATATATTTT	CASSSFGGGNTIYF
.	TRBV6-5	TRBJ2-7	.	13	TGTGCCAGCAGACGGACAGTACGCAACGAGCAGTACTTC	CASRRTVRNEQYF
.	TRBV27	TRBJ2-3	.	13	TGTGCCAGCAGAGGACTGAGCACAGATACGCAGTATTTT	CASRGLSTDTQYF
.	TRBV7-2	TRBJ1-1	TRBD1	17	TGTGCCAGCAGCTTAAGTTCTGTTAGTTCTTGGACAGGGATAGCTTTCTTT	CASSLSSVSSWTGIAFF
.	TRBV5-1	TRBJ2-7	TRBD2	13	TGCGCCAGGTTAACAGCGGGGGGCTACGAGCAGTACTTC	CARLTAGGYEQYF
.	TRBV7-9	TRBJ2-1	.	16	TGTGCCAGCAGCTTAGTTGTGACAGACAAATACAATGAGCAGTTCTTC	CASSLVVTDKYNEQFF
few	TRBV5-6	TRBJ1-1	TRBD1	13	TGTGCCAGCAGCTTGGACAGGGGCACTGAAGCTTTCTTT	CASSLDRGTEAFF
.	TRBV5-5	TRBJ1-1	.	19	TGTGCCAGCAGCTTGGACCCCCGCGAAGCCACTTTTAGGAACACTGAAGCTTTCTTT	CASSLDPREATFRNTEAFF
.	TRBV18	TRBJ2-4	.	16	TGTGCCAGCTCACCAAACGGGGTTGGGGCCAAAAACATTCAGTACTTC	CASSPNGVGAKNIQYF
.	TRBV5-1	TRBJ1-4	.	14	TGCGCCAGCAGCCCGAGTGCAACTAATGAAAAACTGTTTTTT	CASSPSATNEKLFF
.	TRBV15	TRBJ1-5	.	16	TGTGCCACCAGCAGAGAAGCCAGGGCAAGCAATCAGCCCCAGCATTTT	CATSREARASNQPQHF
.	TRBV9	TRBJ1-2	TRBD1	14	TGTGCCAGCACCCCAGGACAGGGAGTAGATGGCTACACCTTC	CASTPGQGVDGYTF
.	TRBV15	TRBJ2-1	TRBD2	16	TGTGCCACCACCCGGGGGTGGGGACTATCCTACAATGAGCAGTTCTTC	CATTRGWGLSYNEQFF
.	TRBV5-5	TRBJ2-5	.	13	TGTGCCAGCACTTCGTCCGTACAAGAGACCCAGTACTTC	CASTSSVQETQYF
few	TRBV6-5	TRBJ1-2	.	12	TGTGCCAGCAGTTACTCAGCGGGTGGCTACACCTTC	CASSYSAGGYTF
.	TRBV19	TRBJ2-2	TRBD1	15	TGTGCCAGTAGTTTCGGGACAGGGAGTATCGGGGAGCTGTTTTTT	CASSFGTGSIGELFF
.	TRBV5-1	TRBJ2-6	.	16	TGCGCCAGCAGCGTTGACAGGAGCTCTGGGGCCAACGTCCTGACTTTC	CASSVDRSSGANVLTF
once	TRBV5-1	TRBJ2-7	TRBD2	15	TGCGCCAGCAGCCTATTTGCTAGCGGGGTAGGCGAGCAGTACTTC	CASSLFASGVGEQYF
.	TRBV4-1	TRBJ2-3	.	14	TGCGCCAGCAGCCAATCCCCAACTTGGGATACGCAGTATTTT	CASSQSPTWDTQYF
.	TRBV4-3	TRBJ1-1	TRBD1	18	TGCGCCAGCAGCCAAGATCGACGGGACAGGGGCCGCGGCGAAAGGAGGTTCTTT	CASSQDRRDRGRGERRFF
.	TRBV7-2	TRBJ1-1	.	15	TGTGCCAGCTCCGGCGGGGGGCTAGTAAGGACTGAAGCTTTCTTT	CASSGGGLVRTEAFF
.	TRBV2	TRBJ1-2	.	14	TGTGCCAGCAGTGCCCAGGGTAACGCCTATGGCTACACCTTC	CASSAQGNAYGYTF
once	TRBV9	TRBJ2-7	TRBD2	13	TGTGCCAGCAGCGCAATAGCGGGAGACGAGCAGTACTTC	CASSAIAGDEQYF
.	TRBV7-9	TRBJ1-4	.	12	TGTGCCTCGGGAGGGGGGGCTGAAAAACTGTTTTTT	CASGGGAEKLFF
.	TRBV4-1	TRBJ1-1	.	14	TGCGCCAGCAGCCAAGCCAACAGGGTGACTGAAGCTTTCTTT	CASSQANRVTEAFF
.	TRBV5-1	TRBJ2-3	TRBD2	16	TGCGCCAGCAGCTTGGGGGTTAGCGGGAATGCAGATACGCAGTATTTT	CASSLGVSGNADTQYF
few	TRBV30	TRBJ1-3	.	13	TGTGCCTGGAACCGAGCTACTGGAAACACCATATATTTT	CAWNRATGNTIYF